This T cell receptor (beta chain) originates from a study of OX40 agonist ivuxolimab in advanced cancers. This table comes from immunoSEQ multiplex PCR, and its TCRdb copy is limited to in-frame clones, with some not included. The sample consists of around 68,000 clones, less than 95% of them appearing once. Sample: CD4+ or CD8+ T cells sorted from blood, taken in a trial of the OX40 agonist ivuxolimab. The receptor comes from an adult with an advanced solid tumor such as melanoma, head and neck, liver or kidney cancer.

The CDR3, as DNA: TGTGCCAGCAGCTCTCCCCTCAGGACTCGGGAAGGGAGAGATACGCAGTATTTT. Protein sequence: CASSSPLRTREGRDTQYF. The chain carries TRBV7-9 and TRBJ2-3; D is possibly TRBD2 (5 bases). The V and J ends lost 4 bases and 5 bases respectively, with 25 bases between them. CDR1 SEHNR and CDR2 FQNEAQ come from the germline V gene (reference sequence). The CDR3 length is 18 residues.